The text below deals with one TCR beta chain. The specificity of this receptor is unknown. Nothing much larger sits one base from this clone, and base qualities are not available. Participants in the prospective study were enrolled through a virtual design, were aged roughly 18 to 90 years, and lived in approximately 25 United States geographic areas. To assign participants to cohorts, the prospective study relied on clinical history that participants themselves reported in a screening survey and a study questionnaire. Recovered participants in ImmuneRACE Cohort 3 were defined as having two consecutive negative NP/OP PCR tests, clearance from a healthcare professional, or resolution of symptoms. In the prospective study, mobile phlebotomists collected whole blood, serum and a nasopharyngeal or oropharyngeal swab from each participant. Participants in the prospective study had the option to provide additional blood draws and questionnaires over a roughly two-month period. Blood samples from the prospective study were shipped frozen or at room temperature prior to DNA extraction.

These data are taken from a study of blood T cell repertoires in COVID-19 (dated by TCRdb to about 2020). Concerning the study at large: The collaborator samples originated in the United States, Italy and Spain and spanned the acute and convalescent phases of COVID-19. Sample metadata almost always included a de-identified subject ID, COVID-19 status, age in years and sex. Samples were obtained from the ongoing ImmuneRACE study (first 160 participants) and from about 1,300 subjects provided by 6 global collaborators. Where HLA class I and class II types were available, the types were taken from metadata supplied by the sample provider, not from assay-based typing. The material from the prospective study consisted of cDNA or gDNA derived from T cells, B-cell-depleted T cells, or PBMCs. The repertoires were made available in a free public database intended to serve as a resource for research on the immune response to SARS-CoV-2. Deeply sampled blood TCRbeta repertoires from subjects exposed to, actively infected with, or recovered from COVID-19 were included in the dataset.

Spanning cysteine to phenylalanine, the CDR3 consists of 15 amino acids. Only the CDR3 region is kept as DNA, spanning 45 bases read in frame from base 1. V sheds 3 bases and J sheds 0 bases, leaving 12 bases between their ends. Via the germline V gene, CDR1 is SGDLS and CDR2 YYNGEE. Beyond this particular receptor, the publication reports: How much clinical and demographic metadata was included differed by source and by participant, and the metadata was provided uncurated.

TCRbeta CDR3 regions were amplified from genomic DNA by means of the immunoSEQ Assay, a bias-controlled multiplex PCR. As for the original processing: Within the assay, amplification of reference gene primers was used to estimate how many nucleated cells each sample contained. To quantify the absolute abundance of each unique TCRbeta CDR3 rearrangement, sequence reads were collapsed and filtered. For each sample, productive Simpson clonality was calculated as the square root of Simpson's diversity index over productive rearrangements. TCRdb took this table from immuneACCESS and kept in-frame rearrangements with V and J called. Such tables lack part of the clones; where checked against another copy, unresolved V genes explain under half of the gap, and the rest is unexplained. V and J calls and clone size are as listed in that table; D and trimming were resolved from the DNA. This sample holds about 270,000 clones; over 75% were observed only once. The ten largest account for 2.4% of the sample.

The TCR comes from a woman aged 18-29 years who had recovered from COVID-19. The sequence links TRBV9 to TRBJ1-1; TRBD1 is perhaps the D gene, given 6 matching bases. The source material was PBMCs or T cells enriched from blood (not recorded which). The bases are TGTGCCAGCAGCGCACGGTCAGGGGTGAACACTGAAGCTTTCTTT. This yields the protein CASSARSGVNTEAFF.